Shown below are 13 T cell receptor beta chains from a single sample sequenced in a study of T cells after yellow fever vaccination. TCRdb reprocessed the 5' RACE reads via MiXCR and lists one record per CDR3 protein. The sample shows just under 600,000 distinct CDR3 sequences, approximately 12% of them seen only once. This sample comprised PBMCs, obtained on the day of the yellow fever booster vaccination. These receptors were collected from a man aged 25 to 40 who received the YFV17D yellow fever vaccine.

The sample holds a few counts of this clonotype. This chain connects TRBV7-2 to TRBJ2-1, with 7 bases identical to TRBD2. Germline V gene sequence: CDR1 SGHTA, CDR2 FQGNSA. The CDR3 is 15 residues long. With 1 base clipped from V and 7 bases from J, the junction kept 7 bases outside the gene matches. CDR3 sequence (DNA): TGTGCCAGCAGCTTAGTGGCGGGAGTTAGTAATGAGCAGTTCTTC. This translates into CASSLVAGVSNEQFF.

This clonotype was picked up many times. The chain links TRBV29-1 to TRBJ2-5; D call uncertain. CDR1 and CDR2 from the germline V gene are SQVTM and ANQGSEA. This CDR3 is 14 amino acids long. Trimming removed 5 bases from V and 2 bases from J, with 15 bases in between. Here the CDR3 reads CSVQDSRNQETQYF. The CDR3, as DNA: TGCAGCGTTCAGGATAGCCGTAATCAAGAGACCCAGTACTTC.

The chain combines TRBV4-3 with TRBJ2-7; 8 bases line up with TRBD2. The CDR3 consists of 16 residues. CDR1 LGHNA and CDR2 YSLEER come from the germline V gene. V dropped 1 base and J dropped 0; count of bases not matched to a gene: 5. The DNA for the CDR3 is TGCGCCAGCAGCCAAGGGGCTAGCGGGTTCTCCTACGAGCAGTACTTC. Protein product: CASSQGASGFSYEQYF.

In nucleotides, the CDR3 is TGTGCCAGCAGCCAAAGGGCGGGGGCGAACACTGAAGCTTTCTTT. Translation gives CASSQRAGANTEAFF. This chain links TRBV14 with TRBJ1-1; D is perhaps TRBD1 (6 bases). The CDR3 sequence is 15 residues long. Trimming left V 2 bases short and J 1 base short, with 11 bases between. Per the germline V gene, CDR1 is SGHDN and CDR2 is FVKESK. Combining the CDR3 with reference TRBV14 and TRBJ1-1 gives the whole variable domain EAGVTQFPSHSVIEKGQTVTLRCDPISGHDNLYWYRRVMGKEIKFLLHFVKESKQDESGMPNNRFLAERTGGTYSTLKVQPAELEDSGVYFCASSQRAGANTEAFFGQGTRLTVV.

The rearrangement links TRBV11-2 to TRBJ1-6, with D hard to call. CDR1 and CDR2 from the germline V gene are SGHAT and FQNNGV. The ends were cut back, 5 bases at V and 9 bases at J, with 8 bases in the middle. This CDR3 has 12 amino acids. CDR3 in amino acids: CASSQGVSPLHF. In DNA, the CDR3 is TGTGCCAGCAGCCAAGGCGTTTCACCCCTCCACTTT.

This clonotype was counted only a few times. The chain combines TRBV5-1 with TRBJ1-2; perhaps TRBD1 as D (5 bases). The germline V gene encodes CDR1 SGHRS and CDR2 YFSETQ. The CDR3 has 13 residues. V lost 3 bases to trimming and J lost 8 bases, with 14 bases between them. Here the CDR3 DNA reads TGCGCCAGCAGCTACGACAGCCTCAGAGGCTACACCTTC. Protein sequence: CASSYDSLRGYTF. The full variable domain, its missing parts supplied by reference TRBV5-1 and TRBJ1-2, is KAGVTQTPRYLIKTRGQQVTLSCSPISGHRSVSWYQQTPGQGLQFLFEYFSETQRNKGNFPGRFSGRQFSNSRSEMNVSTLELGDSALYLCASSYDSLRGYTFGSGTRLTVV.

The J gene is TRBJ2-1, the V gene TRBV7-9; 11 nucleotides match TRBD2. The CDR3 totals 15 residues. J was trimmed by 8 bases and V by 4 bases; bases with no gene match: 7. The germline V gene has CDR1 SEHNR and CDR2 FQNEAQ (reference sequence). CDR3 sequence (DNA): TGTGCCAGCAGCTCACAGGGACTAGCGGTTGATGAGCAGTTCTTC. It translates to CASSSQGLAVDEQFF.

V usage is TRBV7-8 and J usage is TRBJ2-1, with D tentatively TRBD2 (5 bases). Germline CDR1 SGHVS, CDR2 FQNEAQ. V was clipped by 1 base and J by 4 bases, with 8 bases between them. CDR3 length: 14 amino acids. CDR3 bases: TGTGCCAGCAGCTTAGAAGAGGGATACAATGAGCAGTTCTTC. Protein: CASSLEEGYNEQFF.

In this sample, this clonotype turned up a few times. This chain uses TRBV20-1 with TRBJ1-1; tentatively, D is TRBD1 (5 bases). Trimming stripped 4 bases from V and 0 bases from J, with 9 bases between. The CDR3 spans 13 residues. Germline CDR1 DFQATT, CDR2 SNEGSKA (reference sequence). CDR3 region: CSAKTAVNTEAFF. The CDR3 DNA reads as TGCAGTGCTAAGACAGCGGTGAACACTGAAGCTTTCTTT.

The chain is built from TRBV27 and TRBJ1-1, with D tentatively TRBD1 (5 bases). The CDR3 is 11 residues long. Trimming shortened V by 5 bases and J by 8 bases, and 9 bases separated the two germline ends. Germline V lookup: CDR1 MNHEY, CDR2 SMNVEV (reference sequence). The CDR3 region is CASSAWGEAFF. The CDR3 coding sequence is TGTGCCAGCAGTGCCTGGGGGGAAGCTTTCTTT.

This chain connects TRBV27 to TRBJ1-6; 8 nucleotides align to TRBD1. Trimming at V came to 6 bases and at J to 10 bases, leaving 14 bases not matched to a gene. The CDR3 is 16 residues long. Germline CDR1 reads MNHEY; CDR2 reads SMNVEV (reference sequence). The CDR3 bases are TGTGCCAGCAGCCATTTTCCGCAGGGGGCTTTCTCACCCCTCCACTTT. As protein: CASSHFPQGAFSPLHF.

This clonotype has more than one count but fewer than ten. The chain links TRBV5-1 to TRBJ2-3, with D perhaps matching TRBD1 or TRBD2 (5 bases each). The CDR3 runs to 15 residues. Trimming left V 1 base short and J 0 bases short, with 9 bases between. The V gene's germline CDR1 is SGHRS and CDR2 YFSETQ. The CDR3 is CASSLTRGSTDTQYF. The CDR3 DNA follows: TGCGCCAGCAGCTTGACGAGGGGTAGCACAGATACGCAGTATTTT.

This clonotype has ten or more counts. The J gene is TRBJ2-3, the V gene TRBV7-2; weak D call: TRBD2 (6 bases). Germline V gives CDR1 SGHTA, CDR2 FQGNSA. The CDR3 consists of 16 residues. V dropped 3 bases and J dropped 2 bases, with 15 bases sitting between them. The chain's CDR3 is CASSLGGGAYTDTQYF. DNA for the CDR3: TGTGCCAGCAGCTTGGGGGGTGGGGCCTACACAGATACGCAGTATTTT.